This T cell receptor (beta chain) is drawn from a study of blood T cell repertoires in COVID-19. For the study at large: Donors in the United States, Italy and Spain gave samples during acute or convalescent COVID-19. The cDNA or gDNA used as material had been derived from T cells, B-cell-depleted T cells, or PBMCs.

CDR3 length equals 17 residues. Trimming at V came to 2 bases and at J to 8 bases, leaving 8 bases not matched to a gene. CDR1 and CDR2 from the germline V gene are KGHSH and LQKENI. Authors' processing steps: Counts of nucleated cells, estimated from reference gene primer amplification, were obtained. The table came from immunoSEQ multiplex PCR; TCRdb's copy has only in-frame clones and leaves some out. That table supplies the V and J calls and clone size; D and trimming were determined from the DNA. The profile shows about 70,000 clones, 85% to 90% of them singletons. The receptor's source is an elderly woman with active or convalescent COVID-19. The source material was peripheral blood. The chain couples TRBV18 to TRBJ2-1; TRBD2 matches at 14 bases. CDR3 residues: CASSPTPGTSGGHEQFF. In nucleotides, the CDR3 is TGTGCCAGCTCACCAACCCCCGGGACTAGCGGGGGTCATGAGCAGTTCTTC.